The subject of this entry is one T cell receptor (beta chain). This sample is drawn from a study of blood T cell repertoires in COVID-19. From germline, CDR1 is ENHRY and CDR2 SYGVKD. The CDR3 is 13 residues long. With 10 bases clipped from V and 5 bases from J, the junction kept 7 bases outside the gene matches. Original analysis: Estimation of nucleated cell counts relied on the amplification of reference gene primers. Sequencing used immunoSEQ multiplex PCR; TCRdb keeps in-frame clones, though not all of them. V, J and clone size reflect that table, while D and trimming were determined from the DNA. The data show approximately 260,000 clones, with roughly 90% seen just once and about 6% held by the top ten.

The receptor was derived from a woman in her twenties or thirties with acute COVID-19. Sample: PBMCs or T cells enriched from blood (not recorded which). The chain is built from TRBV10-3 and TRBJ2-1; 8 nucleotides align to TRBD2. The DNA for the CDR3 is TGTGCCACCGGACTAGCAGCAGACAATGAGCAGTTCTTC. Translation gives CATGLAADNEQFF.